This T cell receptor beta chain was recovered during a study of regulatory T cells in long-lasting Graves disease. This CDR3 spans 16 amino acids. V lost 4 bases and J lost 11; bases outside the gene matches: 17. Germline CDR1 and CDR2: GTSNPN and SVGIG (reference sequence). Arm-PCR of CDR3 regions with iRepertoire HTBI primers generated TCR beta libraries. MiXCR was run by TCRdb on the multiplex PCR reads, yielding one entry per CDR3 protein. The sample has about 420,000 distinct CDR3 sequences, around 15% seen once. This clonotype was seen ten or more times. This sample's time point: newly diagnosed GD, antithyroid drugs for less than 3 months. RNA extracted from PBMCs served as the sequencing template. The data were also submitted as part of a second study, on T cells in Graves' hyperthyroidism and ophthalmopathy.

The receptor's source is a woman younger than 35 with Graves disease. The starting material was peripheral blood mononuclear cells (PBMCs), obtained at new diagnosis, from a patient treated with antithyroid drugs. V gene TRBV30 combines with J gene TRBJ2-1; 10 positions agree with TRBD2. The CDR3 DNA is TGTGCCTGGAACCTCCCGGCTAGCGGGAGACGGGCGAAGCAGTTCTTC. Its protein is CAWNLPASGRRAKQFF. The complete variable domain, with remaining parts taken from reference TRBV30 and TRBJ2-1, reads SQTIHQWPATLVQPVGSPLSLECTVEGTSNPNLYWYRQAAGRGLQLLFYSVGIGQISSEVPQNLSASRPQDRQFILSSKKLLLSDSGFYLCAWNLPASGRRAKQFFGPGTRLTVL.